This T cell receptor beta chain was identified during a study of identical twins. TCRdb re-derived calls from the 5' RACE reads in MiXCR, one entry per CDR3 protein. The data show 230,000 or so distinct CDR3 sequences, about 8% seen once. Germline V CDR1 and CDR2: SEHNR, FQNEAQ (reference sequence). Deletions cut 5 bases from V and 2 bases from J, with 13 bases between. This CDR3 spans 14 amino acids. This sample also appeared in a second study, on yellow fever vaccine responses in identical twins.

The sample comprised CD8+ T cells sorted from blood. This TCR was sampled from a woman aged 18-29 years in good health. The rearrangement joins TRBV7-9 to TRBJ2-7, with a possible D match to TRBD1 (5 bases). The CDR3 DNA is TGTGCCAGCAGCAGCCAGGGATCACCCTACGAGCAGTACTTC. Protein: CASSSQGSPYEQYF. The full variable domain, with the rest looked up from reference TRBV7-9 and TRBJ2-7, is DTGVSQNPRHKITKRGQNVTFRCDPISEHNRLYWYRQTLGQGPEFLTYFQNEAQLEKSRLLSDRFSAERPKGSFSTLEIQRTEQGDSAMYLCASSSQGSPYEQYFGPGTRLTVT.